This is a list of T cell receptor beta chains from one sample in a study of blood T cells in healthy people across ages. TCRdb processed the 5' RACE reads anew with MiXCR; each CDR3 protein has one entry. The profile covers about 800,000 distinct CDR3 sequences, with 25% appearing a single time and 3% to 4% taken by the ten largest. This same sample was also taken into another study, of T cells of mothers and their children.

Sequenced: blood. These receptors came from a boy aged 5-17 years in good health. CDR3s include the opening cysteine and the closing phenylalanine or tryptophan. The order of the fields is D gene, clone size, V gene, CDR3 length, J gene, CDR3 DNA, CDR3 protein. D genes are given only for firm matches. A row's size may be missing; if present it is once, few, many or a size class.

D gene: .; clone size: .; V gene: TRBV11-2; CDR3 length: 16; J gene: TRBJ2-2; CDR3 DNA: TGTGCCAGCAGCTTAGAGGAGGGGGCGATAACCGGGGAGCTGTTTTTT; CDR3 protein: CASSLEEGAITGELFF
D gene: .; clone size: few; V gene: TRBV5-5; CDR3 length: 15; J gene: TRBJ2-3; CDR3 DNA: TGTGCCAGCAGCGGCGGGACACTCAGCACAGATACGCAGTATTTT; CDR3 protein: CASSGGTLSTDTQYF
D gene: .; clone size: once; V gene: TRBV20-1; CDR3 length: 16; J gene: TRBJ2-3; CDR3 DNA: TGCAGTGCTAGAGACCCGGACAGCCTTTACACAGATACGCAGTATTTT; CDR3 protein: CSARDPDSLYTDTQYF
D gene: .; clone size: few; V gene: TRBV7-9; CDR3 length: 14; J gene: TRBJ2-7; CDR3 DNA: TGTGCCAGCAGTAAAAGCTTCGCGGCCCACGAGCAGTACTTC; CDR3 protein: CASSKSFAAHEQYF
D gene: .; clone size: few; V gene: TRBV3-1; CDR3 length: 16; J gene: TRBJ2-5; CDR3 DNA: TGTGCCAGCAGCCAAGACCCCGGACTGTCCCAAGAGACCCAGTACTTC; CDR3 protein: CASSQDPGLSQETQYF
D gene: .; clone size: .; V gene: TRBV29-1; CDR3 length: 15; J gene: TRBJ2-1; CDR3 DNA: TGCAGCGCCCTCTCCGGGACGAGGGCCTACAATGAGCAGTTCTTC; CDR3 protein: CSALSGTRAYNEQFF
D gene: TRBD1; clone size: .; V gene: TRBV27; CDR3 length: 17; J gene: TRBJ1-3; CDR3 DNA: TGTGCCAGCAGGAGAACGGGACAGGGAGCGGCTGGAAACACCATATATTTT; CDR3 protein: CASRRTGQGAAGNTIYF
D gene: TRBD2; clone size: few; V gene: TRBV20-1; CDR3 length: 16; J gene: TRBJ2-3; CDR3 DNA: TGCAGTGCCCCCTTGAGACTAGCGGGACTCACAGATACGCAGTATTTT; CDR3 protein: CSAPLRLAGLTDTQYF
D gene: .; clone size: .; V gene: TRBV5-1; CDR3 length: 13; J gene: TRBJ2-1; CDR3 DNA: TGCGCCAGCAGCTTGGTTGGCGGGATTGAGCAGTTCTTC; CDR3 protein: CASSLVGGIEQFF
D gene: .; clone size: .; V gene: TRBV2; CDR3 length: 15; J gene: TRBJ1-5; CDR3 DNA: TGTGCCAGCAGTGCGACGTGGGGAATAGGTCAGCCCCAGCATTTT; CDR3 protein: CASSATWGIGQPQHF
D gene: TRBD1; clone size: .; V gene: TRBV5-1; CDR3 length: 14; J gene: TRBJ1-1; CDR3 DNA: TGCGCCAGCAGCTTCGAAGGGACAGGGAGTGAAGCTTTCTTT; CDR3 protein: CASSFEGTGSEAFF
D gene: .; clone size: .; V gene: TRBV20-1; CDR3 length: 15; J gene: TRBJ2-6; CDR3 DNA: TGCAGTGCGGATGGGACGGCCTCTGGGGCCAACGTCCTGACTTTC; CDR3 protein: CSADGTASGANVLTF
D gene: TRBD1; clone size: .; V gene: TRBV24-1; CDR3 length: 16; J gene: TRBJ1-5; CDR3 DNA: TGTGCCACCAGTGAACCACGACAGGGGGACAATCAGCCCCAGCATTTT; CDR3 protein: CATSEPRQGDNQPQHF
D gene: .; clone size: .; V gene: TRBV28; CDR3 length: 17; J gene: TRBJ2-3; CDR3 DNA: TGTGCCAGCAGTCTTACTTTAGGACGGGGGGCAACAGATACGCAGTATTTT; CDR3 protein: CASSLTLGRGATDTQYF
D gene: .; clone size: .; V gene: TRBV20-1; CDR3 length: 17; J gene: TRBJ2-7; CDR3 DNA: TGCAGTGCTAGAGAGTTGCTGGCCTCACGGGACCCCTACGAGCAGTACTTC; CDR3 protein: CSARELLASRDPYEQYF
D gene: TRBD2; clone size: few; V gene: TRBV4-1; CDR3 length: 15; J gene: TRBJ2-7; CDR3 DNA: TGCGCCAGCAGCCAATTTGAAACTAGCGGGAGCGAGCAGTACTTC; CDR3 protein: CASSQFETSGSEQYF